This is a list of T cell receptor beta chains from one sample in a study of T cell responses to AZD1222 COVID-19 vaccine. Generated by immunoSEQ multiplex PCR, the TCRdb table keeps only in-frame clones and is missing some. The sample yields approximately 220,000 clones, 93% seen once. The sequences come from peripheral blood, collected on day 0 of MenACWY control vaccination. Every receptor here comes from an adult in good health. CDR3s include the opening cysteine and the closing phenylalanine or tryptophan. Each record gives: J gene, clone size, D gene, V gene, CDR3 protein, CDR3 DNA. The D gene is left open where the match is weak. Part of the rows lack a size; the others show once, few, many or a class for expanded clones.

J gene: TRBJ2-2; clone size: .; D gene: .; V gene: TRBV11-2; CDR3 protein: CASSLDHQNTGELFF; CDR3 DNA: TGTGCCAGCAGCTTAGACCATCAGAACACCGGGGAGCTGTTTTTT
J gene: TRBJ1-5; clone size: .; D gene: .; V gene: TRBV10-3; CDR3 protein: CAIAPDLSNQPQHF; CDR3 DNA: TGTGCCATCGCCCCCGACCTTAGCAATCAGCCCCAGCATTTT
J gene: TRBJ2-2; clone size: once; D gene: TRBD2; V gene: TRBV9; CDR3 protein: CARAAGGTNTGELFF; CDR3 DNA: TGTGCCCGCGCGGCGGGGGGAACGAACACCGGGGAGCTGTTTTTT
J gene: TRBJ2-7; clone size: .; D gene: .; V gene: TRBV7-9; CDR3 protein: CASSATASYEQYF; CDR3 DNA: TGTGCCAGCAGCGCGACAGCCTCCTACGAGCAGTACTTC
J gene: TRBJ1-2; clone size: .; D gene: TRBD1; V gene: TRBV19; CDR3 protein: CASSPLVRGQGNYGYTF; CDR3 DNA: TGTGCCAGTAGTCCCCTGGTAAGGGGACAGGGGAACTATGGCTACACCTTC
J gene: TRBJ1-2; clone size: .; D gene: .; V gene: TRBV7-3; CDR3 protein: CASSLLPGEYYGYTF; CDR3 DNA: TGTGCCAGCAGCCTTCTGCCGGGGGAGTACTATGGCTACACCTTC
J gene: TRBJ1-6; clone size: .; D gene: .; V gene: TRBV6-1; CDR3 protein: CASSEREGGNSPLHF; CDR3 DNA: TGTGCCAGCAGTGAAAGGGAGGGGGGTAATTCACCCCTCCACTTT
J gene: TRBJ1-4; clone size: .; D gene: TRBD1; V gene: TRBV19; CDR3 protein: CASSIRTGIEEKLFF; CDR3 DNA: TGTGCCAGTAGTATACGGACAGGGATTGAGGAAAAACTGTTTTTT
J gene: TRBJ1-4; clone size: .; D gene: .; V gene: TRBV5-8; CDR3 protein: CASSFKTGSTNEKLFF; CDR3 DNA: TGTGCCAGCAGCTTTAAAACAGGGTCAACTAATGAAAAACTGTTTTTT
J gene: TRBJ2-7; clone size: .; D gene: .; V gene: TRBV7-9; CDR3 protein: CASSLGGNRREQYF; CDR3 DNA: TGTGCCAGCAGCTTAGGGGGTAATCGGCGCGAGCAGTACTTC
J gene: TRBJ1-4; clone size: .; D gene: .; V gene: TRBV7-9; CDR3 protein: CASSPDTQNEKLFF; CDR3 DNA: TGTGCCAGCAGCCCCGACACTCAGAATGAAAAACTGTTTTTT
J gene: TRBJ1-2; clone size: few; D gene: .; V gene: TRBV18; CDR3 protein: CASSPTENYGYTF; CDR3 DNA: TGTGCCAGCTCCCCGACGGAGAACTATGGCTACACCTTC
J gene: TRBJ1-1; clone size: .; D gene: .; V gene: TRBV12-3/TRBV12-4; CDR3 protein: CASTIPSTPAFF; CDR3 DNA: TGTGCCAGCACCATCCCGAGTACCCCAGCTTTCTTT
J gene: TRBJ2-5; clone size: .; D gene: TRBD1; V gene: TRBV4-2; CDR3 protein: CASSQTGGQETQYF; CDR3 DNA: TGTGCCAGCAGCCAGACAGGGGGGCAAGAGACCCAGTACTTC